This passage covers 8 T cell receptor beta chains from one sample sequenced in a study of a mutant IDH1 vaccine in newly diagnosed glioma. Time point defined: baseline, week 1 (first vaccination visit). Documented treatment: pre-vaccination baseline after standard-of-care therapy. Assay used: immunoSEQ multiplex PCR; TCRdb lists only in-frame clones, some missing. The repertoire includes about 38,000 clones, 80% to 95% of them detected once, and more than 15% sits in the top ten. The sequencing here drew on PBMCs, taken from a glioma patient treated with radiotherapy, temozolomide or both. These receptors all stem from a man aged 18 to 29 with glioma.

The CDR3 region is CATSRDPQMNTEAFF. The DNA of the CDR3 is TGTGCCACCAGCAGAGACCCGCAGATGAACACTGAAGCTTTCTTT. The chain has TRBV15 and TRBJ1-1; unclear D gene. The CDR3 extends over 15 amino acids. Trimming left V 0 bases short and J 0 bases short, with 8 bases between. The V gene's germline CDR1 is LNHNV and CDR2 YYDKDF (reference sequence).

V gene TRBV6-5 combines with J gene TRBJ1-5; tentative D call: TRBD1 (5 bases). CDR3 length: 13 residues. The ends were cut back, 8 bases at V and 4 bases at J, with 12 bases in the middle. From germline, CDR1 is MNHEY and CDR2 SVGAGI. The CDR3 nucleotides read TGTGCCAGCGGGGCAACACGGAATCAGCCCCAGCATTTT. This encodes CASGATRNQPQHF.

The V and J genes are TRBV5-1 and TRBJ2-3, with unresolved D. The V gene lost 0 bases and the J gene lost 1 base, with 9 bases spanning the gap. The germline gives CDR1 SGHRS, CDR2 YFSETQ. There are 15 residues in the CDR3. CDR3 sequence: CASSLAETRTDTQYF. CDR3 coding DNA: TGCGCCAGCAGCTTGGCCGAGACCCGCACAGATACGCAGTATTTT.

The V and J genes are TRBV5-5 and TRBJ1-2; D perhaps matches TRBD1 (5 bases). Trimming cost V 0 bases and J 4 bases, with 10 bases left between them. CDR3 length: 14 amino acids. The V gene's germline CDR1 is SGHKS and CDR2 YYEKEE (reference sequence). The CDR3 DNA reads TGTGCCAGCAGCTTGGATCAGGGCGCCTATGGCTACACCTTC. It encodes CASSLDQGAYGYTF.

The chain links TRBV5-6 to TRBJ2-1, with a tentative D call TRBD1 (6 bases). Germline loops: CDR1 SGHDT, CDR2 YYEEEE. The CDR3 has 12 amino acids. The ends were cut back, 7 bases at V and 9 bases at J, with 14 bases in the middle. The CDR3 DNA is TGTGCCAGCTGTAGGGGGTTAACTGAGCAGTTCTTC. Amino acid sequence: CASCRGLTEQFF.

CDR3 sequence: CATSRGEGVDEQYF. The DNA for the CDR3 is TGTGCCACCAGCAGAGGGGAAGGAGTGGACGAGCAGTACTTC. The chain is built from TRBV15 and TRBJ2-7; no definite D call. The CDR3 contains 14 residues. The V gene's germline CDR1 is LNHNV and CDR2 YYDKDF (reference sequence). Trimming left V 1 base short and J 5 bases short, with 12 bases between.

The V call is TRBV20-1, the J call TRBJ2-7; 10 positions agree with TRBD1. In germline, CDR1 is DFQATT, CDR2 SNEGSKA (reference sequence). V was clipped by 7 bases and J by 4 bases; unmatched bases: 1. The CDR3 length is 11 residues. CDR3 in DNA: TGCAGTGGGACAGGGGGTTACGAGCAGTACTTC. Translating gives CSGTGGYEQYF.

V gene TRBV30 combines with J gene TRBJ1-3; no clear D gene. Between the trimmed V and J ends, which lost 0 bases and 3 bases, there was a span of 3 bases. Germline loops: CDR1 GTSNPN, CDR2 SVGIG (reference sequence). The CDR3 spans 12 residues. The CDR3 here is CAWSVGGNTIYF. In DNA form, the CDR3 reads TGTGCCTGGAGTGTAGGTGGAAACACCATATATTTT.